Reported below is one T cell receptor beta chain. The source of the sample is a study of blood T cell repertoires in COVID-19. Across the whole study: From the United States, Italy and Spain came samples of acute and convalescent COVID-19. The cDNA or gDNA used as material had been derived from T cells, B-cell-depleted T cells, or PBMCs.

In the source study's methods: The authors estimated nucleated cell counts from reference gene primer amplification. Profiled with immunoSEQ multiplex PCR; TCRdb holds only in-frame clones, not every one. V, J and clone size reflect that table, while D and trimming were determined from the DNA. Of roughly 230,000 clones in the sample, roughly four fifths were seen once. Germline CDR1 SNHLY, CDR2 FYNNEI. The CDR3 contains 15 residues. V was clipped by 6 bases and J by 8 bases; unmatched bases: 5. Source material: peripheral blood. J is TRBJ2-1 and V is TRBV2; 15 nucleotides match TRBD2. This TCR was recovered from a man aged 50 to 59 with active or convalescent COVID-19. CDR3 loop: CASRVGTSGGHEQFF. CDR3 coding DNA: TGTGCCAGCAGGGTTGGGACTAGCGGGGGGCATGAGCAGTTCTTC.